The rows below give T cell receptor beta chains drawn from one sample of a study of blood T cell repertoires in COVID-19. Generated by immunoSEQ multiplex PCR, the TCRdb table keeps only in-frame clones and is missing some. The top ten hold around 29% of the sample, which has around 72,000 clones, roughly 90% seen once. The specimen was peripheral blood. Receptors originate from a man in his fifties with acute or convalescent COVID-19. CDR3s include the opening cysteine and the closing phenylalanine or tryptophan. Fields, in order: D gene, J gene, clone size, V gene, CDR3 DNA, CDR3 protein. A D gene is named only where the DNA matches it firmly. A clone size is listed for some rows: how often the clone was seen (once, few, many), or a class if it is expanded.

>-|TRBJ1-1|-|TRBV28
TGTGCCAGCAGTTTATTCTCTACAGTGAACACTGAAGCTTTCTTT
CASSLFSTVNTEAFF
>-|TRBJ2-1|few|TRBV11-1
TGTGCCAGCAGCTTAGGACTTTATAATGAGCAGTTCTTC
CASSLGLYNEQFF
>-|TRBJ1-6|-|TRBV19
TGTGCCAGTAGTATCAACAGTTACAATTCACCCCTCCACTTT
CASSINSYNSPLHF
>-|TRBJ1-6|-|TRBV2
TGTGCCAGCAAGGGGGGGACCCGGGAAGCATCACCCCTCCACTTT
CASKGGTREASPLHF
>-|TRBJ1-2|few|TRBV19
TGTGCCAGTAGTCCGGGGGGTGATGGCTACACCTTC
CASSPGGDGYTF
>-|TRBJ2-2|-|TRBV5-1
TGCGCCAGCAGCTTGGAGGAGGTGAACACCGGGGAGCTGTTTTTT
CASSLEEVNTGELFF
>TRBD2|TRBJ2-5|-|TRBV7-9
TGTGCCAGCAGCTTAGCGACTAGCGAAGAGACCCAGTACTTC
CASSLATSEETQYF
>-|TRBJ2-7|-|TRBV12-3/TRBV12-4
TGTGCCAGCAGTTTAGGGGCAGTCTACGAGCAGTACTTC
CASSLGAVYEQYF
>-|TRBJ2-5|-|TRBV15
TGTGCCACCAGCAGAGATAGGGGGGGTGAGACCCAGTACTTC
CATSRDRGGETQYF
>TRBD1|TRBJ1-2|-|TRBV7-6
TGTGCCAGCAGCCACAGACAGGGGCAAGGAGGCTACACCTTC
CASSHRQGQGGYTF
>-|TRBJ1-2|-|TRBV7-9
TGTGCCAGCAGCTTGAGTCAAAACTATGGCTACACCTTC
CASSLSQNYGYTF
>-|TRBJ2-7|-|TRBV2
TGTGCCAGAGACTGGAGGGGCAGTTCCTACGAGCAGTACTTC
CARDWRGSSYEQYF
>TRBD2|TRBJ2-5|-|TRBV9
TGTGCCAGCAGCGTAGCTGCCAGCGGGGGACAAGAGACCCAGTACTTC
CASSVAASGGQETQYF
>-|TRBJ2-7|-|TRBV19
TGTGCCAGTAGTTTTCGGTCTTCAGGCTCCTACGAGCAGTACTTC
CASSFRSSGSYEQYF
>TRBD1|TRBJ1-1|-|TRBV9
TGTGCCAGCAGCGGACAGGGGCGCGGAGCTTTCTTT
CASSGQGRGAFF
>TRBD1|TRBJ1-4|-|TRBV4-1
TGCGCCAGCAGCCAAGGAAGGGGGCTGGGGGAAAAACTGTTTTTT
CASSQGRGLGEKLFF
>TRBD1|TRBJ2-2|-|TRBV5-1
TGCGCCAGCAGCTCGAGACCGGGACAGGCCAACACCGGGGAGCTGTTTTTT
CASSSRPGQANTGELFF
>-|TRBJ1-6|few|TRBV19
TGTGCCAGTAGTGGGGGCGGGGGGGCTCGGACACCCCTCCACTTT
CASSGGGGARTPLHF
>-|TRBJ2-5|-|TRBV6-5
TGTGCCAGCAGTCCCCGCAGGGTACCTAAAGAGACCCAGTACTTC
CASSPRRVPKETQYF
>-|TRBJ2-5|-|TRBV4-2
TGTGCCAGCAGCCAAGACCGGGACCAAGAGACCCAGTACTTC
CASSQDRDQETQYF
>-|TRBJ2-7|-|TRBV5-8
TGTGCCAGCAGCTTGTTCAGGGGCTACGAGCAGTACTTC
CASSLFRGYEQYF
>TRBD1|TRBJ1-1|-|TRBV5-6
TGTGCCAGCAGCTTTTACAGGGGAACTGAAGCTTTCTTT
CASSFYRGTEAFF
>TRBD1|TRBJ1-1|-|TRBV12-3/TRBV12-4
TGTGCCAGCAGTTTGGGACAGGGGACGGGAGGGTTCTTT
CASSLGQGTGGFF
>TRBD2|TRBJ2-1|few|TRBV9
TGTGCCAGCACCCCGGGGAGTAGCGGGGTAAGGAGTGAGCAGTTCTTC
CASTPGSSGVRSEQFF
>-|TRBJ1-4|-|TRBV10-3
TGTGCCATCAGTGGCGGGGGCGTAGAAAAACTGTTTTTT
CAISGGGVEKLFF
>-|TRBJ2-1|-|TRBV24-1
TGTGCCACCAGTGACCAAACGGGACTTTACAATGAGCAGTTCTTC
CATSDQTGLYNEQFF
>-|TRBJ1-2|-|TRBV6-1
TGTGCCAGCAGTGAAGGCGTGCTAAACTATGGCTACACCTTC
CASSEGVLNYGYTF
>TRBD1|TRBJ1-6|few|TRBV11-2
TGTGCCAGCAGCCCGAGGACAGGGGGTAATTCACCCCTCCACTTT
CASSPRTGGNSPLHF
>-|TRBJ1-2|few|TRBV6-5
TGTGCCAGCGGAACCGGGTCCTACCGTTATGGCTACACCTTC
CASGTGSYRYGYTF
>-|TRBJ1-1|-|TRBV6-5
TGTGCCAGCAGTTACGGCCGGGAAACTGAAGCTTTCTTT
CASSYGRETEAFF
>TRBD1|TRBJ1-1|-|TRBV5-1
TGCGCCAGCAGCTTACCAGGGGGCACTGAAGCTTTCTTT
CASSLPGGTEAFF
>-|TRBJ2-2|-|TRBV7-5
TGTGCCAGAAGCTTTACTAGCGGGGGGGCCAGGAACACCGGGGAGCTGTTTTTT
CARSFTSGGARNTGELFF
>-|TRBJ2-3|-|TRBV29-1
TGCAGCGTTGTCGGGACTTCGTTCCACACAGATACGCAGTATTTT
CSVVGTSFHTDTQYF
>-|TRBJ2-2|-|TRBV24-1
TGTGCCACCAGTGACGGGGCGGGGACCGGGGAGCTGTTTTTT
CATSDGAGTGELFF
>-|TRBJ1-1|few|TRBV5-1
TGCGCCAGCAGGCAGGGCCGGACTGAAGCTTTCTTT
CASRQGRTEAFF
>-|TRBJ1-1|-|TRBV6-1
TGTGCCAGCAGTGAAGGCGGGAGTAACACTGAAGCTTTCTTT
CASSEGGSNTEAFF
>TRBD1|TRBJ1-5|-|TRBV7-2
TGTGCCAGCAGCCGGGACAGTCTTCTTCAGCCCCAGCATTTT
CASSRDSLLQPQHF
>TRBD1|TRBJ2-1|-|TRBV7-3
TGTGCCAGCAGCCCCGGGACAGACAACCACAAGTTCTTC
CASSPGTDNHKFF
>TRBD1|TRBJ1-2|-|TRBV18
TGTGCCAGCTCACCACGACAGGGTTACGTCTATGGCTACACCTTC
CASSPRQGYVYGYTF
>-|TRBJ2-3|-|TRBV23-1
TGCGCCAGCAGCCTAGGGGGGGGCGCGACAGATACGCAGTATTTT
CASSLGGGATDTQYF
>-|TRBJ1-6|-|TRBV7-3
TGTGCCAGCAGCTTAAGTTCGGGGTGGAATTCACCCCTCCACTTT
CASSLSSGWNSPLHF
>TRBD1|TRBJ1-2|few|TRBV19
TGTGCCAGTAAAGAGTCGGGACAGGCACAATATGGCTACACCTTC
CASKESGQAQYGYTF
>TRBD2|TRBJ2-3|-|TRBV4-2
TGTGCCAGCAGCCAACCGGGACTAGCGATAGATACGCAGTATTTT
CASSQPGLAIDTQYF
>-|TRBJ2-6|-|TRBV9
TGTGCCAGCAGCCTCGGACAGAGCTCTGGGGCCAACGTCCTGACTTTC
CASSLGQSSGANVLTF
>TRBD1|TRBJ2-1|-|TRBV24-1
TGTGCCACCACCACCGGGACAGGGAGAGATGAGCAGTTCTTC
CATTTGTGRDEQFF
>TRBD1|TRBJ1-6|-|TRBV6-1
TGTGCCAGCAGTGAACAGGGGGGCGGTTCACCCCTCCACTTT
CASSEQGGGSPLHF
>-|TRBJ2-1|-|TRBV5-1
TGCGCCAGCAGCTTGGACGCCTCGACAAGCTCCTACAATGAGCAGTTCTTC
CASSLDASTSSYNEQFF
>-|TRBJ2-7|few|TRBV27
TGTGCCAGCAGTTTAGAAAGGGGGATAGCCTACGAGCAGTACTTC
CASSLERGIAYEQYF